One sample yielded the 24 T cell receptor beta chains listed below, sequenced in a study of shared clonotypes between healthy human individuals. Positive CCR7 selection of CD45RO-negative cells yielded the naive CD8 cells, and terminally differentiated effector memory CD45RA+ cells were excluded. Only in-frame clones appear in the TCRdb table, and some are missing; sequencing was by immunoSEQ multiplex PCR. Among roughly 570,000 clones listed, 95% to 98% were seen once. The sequenced sample consisted of naive CD8+ T cells sorted from blood. These receptor sequences come from a man younger than 45 in good health.

V gene TRBV7-9 combines with J gene TRBJ2-1; tentative D call: TRBD1 (5 bases). The germline gives CDR1 SEHNR, CDR2 FQNEAQ (reference sequence). The CDR3 spans 13 residues. The V gene lost 7 bases and the J gene lost 5 bases, with 12 bases spanning the gap. The CDR3 is CASTRTLNNEQFF. In DNA form, the CDR3 reads TGTGCCAGCACCCGGACACTAAACAATGAGCAGTTCTTC.

The chain combines TRBV9 with TRBJ2-6; no firm D call. Trimming removed 4 bases at V and 0 bases at J, with 2 bases between. Looked up from germline, CDR1 is SGDLS and CDR2 is YYNGEE. This CDR3 contains 13 residues. CDR3 nucleotide sequence: TGTGCCAGCAGCAACTCTGGGGCCAACGTCCTGACTTTC. It translates to CASSNSGANVLTF.

The chain carries TRBV18 and TRBJ2-2; the D gene is possibly TRBD1 (5 bases). This CDR3 is 13 amino acids long. V lost 6 bases, J lost 6 bases, and 11 bases lay in between. The V gene's germline CDR1 is KGHSH and CDR2 LQKENI. The CDR3 nucleotides read TGTGCCAGCTCCCTCGACAGAGCCGGGGAGCTGTTTTTT. Its protein product is CASSLDRAGELFF.

Regarding this clone: The sample carries other DNA sequences with the same CDR3. The chain joins TRBV29-1 to TRBJ2-1; D assignment may be TRBD1 or TRBD2 (5 bases each). This CDR3 is 13 amino acids long. Germline CDR1 reads SQVTM; CDR2 reads ANQGSEA. V dropped 6 bases and J dropped 4 bases, with 13 bases sitting between them. CDR3 amino acids: CSVVRGNYNEQFF. CDR3 bases: TGCAGCGTAGTGAGGGGTAATTACAATGAGCAGTTCTTC.

The chain joins TRBV5-4 to TRBJ2-7, with 9 positions matching TRBD1. J was trimmed by 3 bases and V by 2 bases; bases with no gene match: 6. CDR3 size: 15 residues. Per germline, CDR1 SGHNT and CDR2 YYREEE (reference sequence). CDR3 sequence (DNA): TGTGCCAGCAGCTTCGCGGGACAGGGTTTCTACGAGCAGTACTTC. Translation gives CASSFAGQGFYEQYF.

V is TRBV7-2 and J is TRBJ1-5; D might be TRBD1 (5 bases). CDR1 is SGHTA, CDR2 FQGNSA, per germline. The CDR3 is made up of 15 amino acids. Trimming stripped 5 bases from V and 3 bases from J, with 14 bases between. CDR3 sequence: CASSDFKGLNQPQHF. CDR3 nucleotides: TGTGCCAGCAGCGACTTCAAGGGGCTCAATCAGCCCCAGCATTTT.

The V and J genes are TRBV4-1 and TRBJ2-5, with TRBD2 as a possible D gene (5 bases). Trimming stripped 0 bases from V and 1 base from J, with 12 bases between. The germline V gene encodes CDR1 MGHRA and CDR2 YSYEKL. The CDR3 runs 16 residues. For the CDR3, the DNA is TGCGCCAGCAGCCAAGATTTTGGCGGGTTCCAAGAGACCCAGTACTTC. It yields the protein CASSQDFGGFQETQYF.

The chain is built from TRBV5-6 and TRBJ2-7; 8 bases map to TRBD1. Per germline, CDR1 SGHDT and CDR2 YYEEEE. The CDR3 is 15 amino acids. With 6 bases clipped from V and 2 bases from J, the junction kept 10 bases outside the gene matches. CDR3 in amino acids: CASTITGGTTYEQYF. The CDR3 DNA follows: TGTGCCAGCACCATTACAGGGGGTACGACCTACGAGCAGTACTTC.

The chain recombines TRBV5-6 with TRBJ2-7, with D unresolved. Germline V gene lookup returns CDR1 SGHDT and CDR2 YYEEEE. V gave up 0 bases and J gave up 5 bases, with 9 bases separating them. This CDR3 region has 13 residues. The CDR3 spells CASSLGRTHEQYF. The CDR3 DNA reads as TGTGCCAGCAGCTTGGGCCGGACCCACGAGCAGTACTTC.

This chain joins TRBV10-2 and TRBJ1-1, with D possibly matching TRBD1 (6 bases). The germline gives CDR1 WSHSY, CDR2 SAAADI. This CDR3 has 15 residues. Trimming removed 6 bases from V and 4 bases from J, with 18 bases in between. The CDR3 sequence is CASRAGGKGTTEAFF. CDR3 nucleotide sequence: TGCGCCAGCAGGGCGGGGGGCAAGGGGACCACTGAAGCTTTCTTT.

The chain couples TRBV27 to TRBJ2-7; no definite D call. V was shortened by 4 bases and J by 4 bases, with 5 bases between the two germline ends. The CDR3 runs to 11 residues. Germline V CDR1 and CDR2: MNHEY, SMNVEV (reference sequence). CDR3 DNA: TGTGCCAGCAGTTACGCTTACGAGCAGTACTTC. Encoded protein: CASSYAYEQYF.

The CDR3 region has the DNA TGTGCCAGCAGCGTAGACGGTTTTGAGACTGAAGCTTTCTTT. It yields the protein CASSVDGFETEAFF. The chain joins TRBV9 to TRBJ1-1; no definite D call. There are 14 residues in the CDR3. V was pared by 0 bases and J by 5 bases, with 11 bases between. Per the germline V gene, CDR1 is SGDLS and CDR2 is YYNGEE.

The chain combines TRBV27 with TRBJ1-2; TRBD1 agrees at 7 bases. The CDR3 is made up of 16 amino acids. Trimming cost V 2 bases and J 6 bases; bases outside gene matches: 12. CDR1 is MNHEY, CDR2 SMNVEV, per germline (reference sequence). The CDR3 DNA follows: TGTGCCAGCAGTTTAATCTCCACGACAGGGACCGATGGCTACACCTTC. Residues: CASSLISTTGTDGYTF.

The chain is built from TRBV7-6 and TRBJ2-3; tentative D call: TRBD2 (6 bases). The CDR3 runs to 17 residues. Germline V CDR1 and CDR2: SGHVS, FNYEAQ. Trimming removed 5 bases at V and 1 base at J, with 19 bases between. CDR3 sequence (DNA): TGTGCCAGCAGCAGAACAATAGCGGAGAGGGGCACAGATACGCAGTATTTT. This codes for CASSRTIAERGTDTQYF.

The gene calls are TRBV6-5 and TRBJ2-1, with D unresolved. CDR1 MNHEY and CDR2 SVGAGI come from the germline V gene. V was pared by 4 bases and J by 9 bases, with 13 bases between. This CDR3 comprises 13 residues. The chain's CDR3 is CASSLGGWGEQFF. The CDR3 coding sequence is TGTGCCAGCAGTTTGGGCGGCTGGGGTGAGCAGTTCTTC.

This sequence joins TRBV10-2 and TRBJ1-1, with TRBD1 identical over 7 bases. Germline V lookup: CDR1 WSHSY, CDR2 SAAADI. V dropped 7 bases and J dropped 1; count of bases not matched to a gene: 12. The CDR3 covers 16 residues. CDR3 residues: CASNPRGTAKNTEAFF. The CDR3 coding sequence is TGCGCCAGCAACCCCCGTGGGACAGCAAAGAACACTGAAGCTTTCTTT.

This CDR3 reads CASSQVAGGTGELFF. DNA of the CDR3: TGTGCCAGCAGCCAAGTAGCGGGTGGCACCGGGGAGCTGTTTTTT. The V gene is TRBV14, the J gene TRBJ2-2; TRBD2 matches 7 bases. Per germline, CDR1 SGHDN and CDR2 FVKESK. CDR3 length equals 15 residues. Unmatched junction bases numbered 3, after V lost 1 base and J lost 4 bases.

The chain carries TRBV7-9 and TRBJ2-1; D possibly corresponds to TRBD1 (5 bases). CDR1 SEHNR and CDR2 FQNEAQ come from the germline V gene (reference sequence). CDR3 size: 18 residues. V lost 2 bases and J 3 bases, leaving 20 bases between the germline ends. The CDR3 nucleotides are TGTGCCAGCAGCTTATTGGGTTCGTCCGGACACCACTACAATGAGCAGTTCTTC. Its protein product is CASSLLGSSGHHYNEQFF.

V gene TRBV29-1 combines with J gene TRBJ2-5; 9 nucleotides line up with TRBD2. With 3 bases clipped from V and 4 bases from J, the junction kept 9 bases outside the gene matches. The CDR3 totals 15 residues. The germline V gene has CDR1 SQVTM and CDR2 ANQGSEA. The CDR3 region has the DNA TGCAGCGTTGATGGGGTAGCGGGAGTCACAGAGACCCAGTACTTC. It translates to CSVDGVAGVTETQYF.

As for this clone: One end of the junction is discordant with germline, which a read error may explain. The chain is built from TRBV13 and TRBJ2-7; D tentatively fits TRBD1 or TRBD2 (5 bases each). Germline CDR1 and CDR2: PRHDT and FYEKMQ (reference sequence). This CDR3 has 15 residues. The chain's CDR3 is CASSLGHAGDYEQYF. The CDR3 DNA reads as TGTGCCAGCAGCCTAGGACATGCCGGGGACTACGAGCAGTACTTC.

This rearrangement joins TRBV27 to TRBJ2-7, with TRBD2 identical over 8 bases. The CDR3 spans 16 residues. Germline CDR1 MNHEY, CDR2 SMNVEV (reference sequence). Losses at the gene ends were 10 bases for V and 7 bases for J; bases not matched to a gene: 21. DNA for the CDR3: TGTGCCATCGGTTTCCCGGGCTCAGCGGGGGCCTTAGAGCAGTACTTC. Its protein product is CAIGFPGSAGALEQYF.

J is TRBJ1-5 and V is TRBV27; 8 bases line up with TRBD1. Germline CDR1 MNHEY, CDR2 SMNVEV (reference sequence). This CDR3 has 16 residues. V trimming: 6 bases; J trimming: 0 bases; junction bases outside the gene matches: 7. Here the CDR3 reads CASREGQDYSNQPQHF. CDR3 coding DNA: TGTGCCAGCAGGGAGGGACAGGACTATAGCAATCAGCCCCAGCATTTT.

This chain uses TRBV2 with TRBJ2-7; 7 bases align to TRBD1. The CDR3 extends over 12 amino acids. J lost 3 bases, V lost 11 bases, and 7 bases had no gene match. CDR1 SNHLY and CDR2 FYNNEI come from the germline V gene. CDR3: CAVRDRDYEQYF. The CDR3 bases are TGTGCCGTCCGGGACAGAGACTACGAGCAGTACTTC.

The V call is TRBV7-9, the J call TRBJ2-4, with D uncertain. This CDR3 has 11 amino acids. The V end lost 2 bases, the J end lost 14 bases, and 10 bases lay between the germline ends. Germline CDR1 is SEHNR and CDR2 is FQNEAQ (reference sequence). The CDR3 bases are TGTGCCAGCAGCTTATCGGGTAGCAAGTACTTC. Protein sequence: CASSLSGSKYF.